The clone carrying this TCR beta chain came up a few times. As yet, its antigen is unknown. This sample was taken from a study of CD8 T cells in ankylosing spondylitis. Study-level results: Clones linked with disease were CD8+ and fairly uncommon in the peripheral blood. Earlier studies detected some motif variants in reactive arthritis synovial fluid and blood.

The trim removed 5 bases at V and 6 bases at J, leaving 12 bases unmatched. The CDR3 length is 16 residues. Per the germline V gene, CDR1 is SGHVS and CDR2 is FQNEAQ. 5'-RACE, quantitative and with molecular barcodes, yielded the TCR beta libraries. TCRdb re-analysed the 5' RACE reads in MiXCR, keeping a single row per CDR3 protein. The repertoire consists of roughly 230,000 distinct CDR3 sequences, with over 15% occurring once and the leading ten covering under 40%. This clonotype was obtained from a male donor with ankylosing spondylitis or in good health (not recorded which). J is TRBJ2-2 and V is TRBV7-8; TRBD2 matches at 7 bases. The sample consisted of blood, either unsorted or a sorted T cell fraction (not recorded which). The CDR3 loop reads CASSPFEGGPPGELFF. The CDR3 DNA is TGTGCCAGCAGCCCCTTTGAGGGAGGGCCGCCCGGGGAGCTGTTTTTT.